Listed here are 10 T cell receptor beta chains from one sample, sequenced in a study of Ad26.COV2.S vaccination and SARS-CoV-2 variants. Profiled with immunoSEQ multiplex PCR; TCRdb holds only in-frame clones, not every one. The repertoire holds approximately 340,000 clones, with around 92% as singletons. Sequenced material: peripheral blood, taken after recovery from COVID-19. The receptors were gathered from a human donor who had recovered from COVID-19.

The chain links TRBV4-1 to TRBJ2-5; 13 bases map to TRBD2. CDR3 length: 15 residues. J lost 5 bases, V lost 3 bases, and 3 bases had no gene match. Germline CDR1 reads MGHRA; CDR2 reads YSYEKL. The DNA for the CDR3 is TGCGCCAGCAGCCATACTAGCGGGGGGGCGGAGACCCAGTACTTC. Its protein is CASSHTSGGAETQYF.

The chain employs TRBV5-4 and TRBJ1-1; TRBD1 matches 7 bases. In germline, CDR1 is SGHNT, CDR2 YYREEE (reference sequence). The CDR3 sequence is 18 residues long. The J segment lost 3 bases and the V segment lost 4 bases, leaving 18 bases of the junction unmatched. The CDR3 DNA is TGTGCCAGCAGCCATTACGCGACAGGGCGAAAGTATCACACTGAAGCTTTCTTT. Translated, it gives CASSHYATGRKYHTEAFF.

The V and J genes are TRBV6-4 and TRBJ2-1; 11 positions agree with TRBD1. The V gene end was trimmed by 5 bases and the J gene end by 4 bases; junction bases not matched to a gene: 7. Looked up from germline, CDR1 is MRHNA and CDR2 is SNTAGT. The CDR3 is 16 amino acids. This CDR3 reads CASSKDGTGGYNEQFF. The CDR3 DNA reads TGTGCCAGCAGTAAAGACGGGACAGGGGGTTACAATGAGCAGTTCTTC.

The rearrangement links TRBV3-1 (or the pseudogene TRBV3-2) to TRBJ1-3, with TRBD1 identical over 9 bases. The germline V gene encodes CDR1 LGHDT and CDR2 YNNKEL (reference sequence). V was clipped by 3 bases and J by 1 base; unmatched bases: 10. This CDR3 has 18 amino acids. The CDR3 nucleotides are TGTGCCAGCAGCCAGAGCTGGACAGGGGTACTTTCTGGAAACACCATATATTTT. Translating it yields CASSQSWTGVLSGNTIYF.

The gene calls are TRBV18 and TRBJ2-7, with D possibly TRBD1 on 7 matching bases. Trimming removed 8 bases at V and 0 bases at J, with 17 bases between. There are 15 residues in the CDR3. Germline-derived CDR1 and CDR2 are KGHSH and LQKENI. The CDR3, as DNA: TGTGCCAGCAGCCGCCAGGGGGGCCCCTCCTACGAGCAGTACTTC. Encoded protein: CASSRQGGPSYEQYF.

The V and J genes are TRBV9 and TRBJ2-3, with TRBD2 identical over 11 bases. J was trimmed by 4 bases and V by 0 bases; bases with no gene match: 4. Germline V gives CDR1 SGDLS, CDR2 YYNGEE. The CDR3 spans 16 residues. The CDR3 reads CASSVELAGGADTQYF. DNA of the CDR3: TGTGCCAGCAGCGTAGAGCTAGCGGGGGGCGCAGATACGCAGTATTTT.

The J gene is TRBJ1-2, the V gene TRBV7-9; TRBD1 is a possible D gene (5 bases). Trimming stripped 5 bases from V and 4 bases from J, with 11 bases between. Per the germline V gene, CDR1 is SEHNR and CDR2 is FQNEAQ (reference sequence). The CDR3 contains 13 residues. In DNA form, the CDR3 reads TGTGCCAGCAGCATCCGGGACGGCTATGGCTACACCTTC. It yields the protein CASSIRDGYGYTF.

The chain carries TRBV7-2 and TRBJ2-1; D is undetermined. There are 16 residues in the CDR3. CDR1 and CDR2 from the germline V gene are SGHTA and FQGNSA. Trimming pared 3 bases from V and 4 bases from J, leaving 16 bases between. The CDR3 loop is CASSFVATSLYNEQFF. The CDR3 DNA reads as TGTGCCAGCAGCTTTGTGGCTACCAGCCTTTACAATGAGCAGTTCTTC.

The genes are TRBV5-1 and TRBJ2-2; 8 bases map to TRBD1. Germline CDR1 is SGHRS and CDR2 is YFSETQ. The CDR3 runs to 17 residues. Unmatched junction bases numbered 11, after V lost 4 bases and J lost 3 bases. CDR3 in DNA: TGCGCCAGCAGCCCCGACCAGGGGGCGCCGGACACCGGGGAGCTGTTTTTT. Protein sequence: CASSPDQGAPDTGELFF.

The chain links TRBV9 to TRBJ2-1; D is unclear. Germline CDR1 and CDR2: SGDLS and YYNGEE. There are 15 residues in the CDR3. Trimming took off 0 bases at V and 1 base at J, with 8 bases between the two ends. CDR3 sequence: CASSVDETSYNEQFF. DNA of the CDR3: TGTGCCAGCAGCGTAGACGAGACTTCCTACAATGAGCAGTTCTTC.